The next 9 T cell receptor beta chains were all read from a single sample in a study of PD-1 blockade in classical Hodgkin lymphoma. All the patients suffered relapse after autologous stem cell transplantation, and brentuximab vedotin exposure differed. Libraries were prepared by immunoSEQ multiplex PCR; TCRdb keeps only in-frame clonotypes and omits some of them. The sample carries more than 25,000 clones, 85% to 90% recorded once. Sequenced here: peripheral blood mononuclear cells (PBMCs), sampled at baseline. These receptor sequences come from a human donor with classical Hodgkin lymphoma.

This clone was detected a few times. The chain employs TRBV6-1 and TRBJ2-2; no clear D gene. CDR1 MNHNS and CDR2 SASEGT come from the germline V gene. V was pared by 1 base and J by 5 bases, with 11 bases between. The CDR3 spans 15 residues. CDR3 residues: CASSEEGLRTGELFF. The DNA of the CDR3 is TGTGCCAGCAGTGAAGAGGGTTTGAGGACCGGGGAGCTGTTTTTT.

This sequence joins TRBV5-1 and TRBJ2-3; 7 bases match TRBD2. CDR3 size: 14 residues. V was pared by 4 bases and J by 0 bases, with 2 bases of the junction left unmatched. Germline values: CDR1 SGHRS, CDR2 YFSETQ. The CDR3 reads CASSIAGSTDTQYF. For the CDR3, the DNA is TGCGCCAGCAGCATAGCGGGTAGCACAGATACGCAGTATTTT.

The chain links TRBV9 to TRBJ2-5; tentatively, D is TRBD1 (7 bases). This CDR3 has 16 amino acids. Germline assignment: CDR1 SGDLS and CDR2 YYNGEE. The germline V and J ends were trimmed by 2 bases and 0 bases, with 14 bases remaining between them. This chain's CDR3 is CASSVGGQAYQETQYF. The DNA of the CDR3 is TGTGCCAGCAGCGTGGGAGGACAGGCGTACCAAGAGACCCAGTACTTC.

The rearrangement joins TRBV27 to TRBJ2-7; D could derive from TRBD1 or TRBD2 (5 bases each). The CDR3 covers 13 residues. In germline, CDR1 is MNHEY, CDR2 SMNVEV (reference sequence). Between the trimmed V and J ends, which lost 6 bases and 3 bases, there was a span of 12 bases. CDR3 in amino acids: CASSTGTIYEQYF. Written as DNA, the CDR3 is TGTGCCAGCAGCACCGGGACCATCTACGAGCAGTACTTC.

This chain joins TRBV7-9 and TRBJ2-1; D is perhaps TRBD1 (5 bases). V lost 6 bases, J lost 6 bases, and 12 bases lay in between. From germline, CDR1 is SEHNR and CDR2 FQNEAQ (reference sequence). There are 13 residues in the CDR3. The CDR3 bases are TGTGCCAGCAGTCTCGACAGCCTCAATGAGCAGTTCTTC. This encodes CASSLDSLNEQFF.

The V call is TRBV27, the J call TRBJ2-6; no clear D gene. CDR3 length: 14 amino acids. From germline, CDR1 is MNHEY and CDR2 SMNVEV (reference sequence). Trimming removed 3 bases at V and 1 base at J, with 4 bases between. The CDR3 DNA reads TGTGCCAGCAGTTTGATATCTGGGGCCAACGTCCTGACTTTC. The encoded protein is CASSLISGANVLTF.

This chain uses TRBV4-3 with TRBJ1-1, with TRBD1 identical over 10 bases. Per the germline V gene, CDR1 is LGHNA and CDR2 is YSLEER. The CDR3 is 15 amino acids. V lost 4 bases and J lost 6; bases outside the gene matches: 8. The CDR3, as DNA: TGCGCCAGCAGCCCCCGGACAGGGGGAGGTTCTGAAGCTTTCTTT. It is translated as CASSPRTGGGSEAFF.

The V gene is TRBV7-8, the J gene TRBJ2-3; possibly TRBD1 or TRBD2 for D (5 bases each). V gave up 1 base and J gave up 2 bases, with 10 bases separating them. In germline, CDR1 is SGHVS, CDR2 FQNEAQ. The CDR3 loop spans 15 amino acids. The CDR3 spells CASSLVVGATDTQYF. The CDR3 coding sequence is TGTGCCAGCAGCTTAGTCGTCGGGGCCACAGATACGCAGTATTTT.

CDR3 region: CATSRDLGQGADTQYF. CDR3 bases: TGTGCCACCAGCAGAGATTTAGGGCAGGGGGCAGATACGCAGTATTTT. The chain combines TRBV15 with TRBJ2-3; 7 bases align to TRBD1. CDR1 and CDR2 (germline): LNHNV, YYDKDF (reference sequence). V dropped 0 bases and J dropped 4; count of bases not matched to a gene: 7. The CDR3 is made up of 16 amino acids.